What follows are 6 T cell receptor beta chains derived from one specimen sequenced in a study of blood T cell repertoires in COVID-19 (dated by TCRdb to 2018 to 2021). The library was prepared using the immunoSEQ multiplex PCR assay. Here the immuneACCESS table is served through TCRdb, limited to in-frame sequences with V and J called. Missing clones are a known gap in these copies; in checked studies unresolved V genes cover under half, and the rest lacks a known reason. This sample has 80,000 or so clones in its table, and 85% of those were observed once. Around 9.6% of the sample belongs to the ten largest clones. The sequenced material came from peripheral blood. All receptors come from a man aged 45 to 65 with COVID-19, enrolled during active disease.

The gene calls are TRBV5-1 and TRBJ1-1, with 8 positions matching TRBD1. The CDR3 covers 15 residues. J gave up 5 bases and V 4 bases, and 10 bases lay outside the gene matches. The germline V gene encodes CDR1 SGHRS and CDR2 YFSETQ. The CDR3 reads CASSQRTGGRTEAFF. The CDR3 DNA is TGCGCCAGCAGCCAAAGAACAGGGGGGAGGACTGAAGCTTTCTTT.

On this clone: Other DNA sequences in the same sample also yield this CDR3. The CDR3 sequence: CASSLGLAGGREQYF. CDR3 in DNA: TGTGCCAGCAGCTTGGGACTAGCGGGAGGACGAGAGCAGTACTTC. J is TRBJ2-7 and V is TRBV7-2; 15 bases are a match to TRBD2. From germline, CDR1 is SGHTA and CDR2 FQGNSA. CDR3 length: 15 residues. Unmatched junction bases numbered 4, after V lost 3 bases and J lost 7 bases.

V is TRBV5-6 and J is TRBJ2-7; possibly TRBD1 for D (6 bases). Germline V CDR1 and CDR2: SGHDT, YYEEEE. The CDR3 sequence is 15 residues long. V was shortened by 0 bases and J by 4 bases, with 14 bases between the two germline ends. CDR3 in DNA: TGTGCCAGCAGCTTGGGTGGCAGGGGCAGGTACGAGCAGTACTTC. Protein sequence: CASSLGGRGRYEQYF.

The chain has TRBV20-1 and TRBJ2-1; TRBD2 aligns across 11 bases. Germline CDR1 is DFQATT and CDR2 is SNEGSKA (reference sequence). The CDR3 has 15 amino acids. V lost 4 bases and J lost 12; bases outside the gene matches: 14. CDR3 nucleotides: TGCAGTGCTATTGATGGGGCTAGCGGGAGGCAGATGCAGTTCTTC. Its translation is CSAIDGASGRQMQFF.

The chain couples TRBV11-2 to TRBJ1-2; tentatively, D is TRBD1 (5 bases). The CDR3 has 14 amino acids. V was clipped by 4 bases and J by 8 bases, with 17 bases between them. Germline values: CDR1 SGHAT, CDR2 FQNNGV. CDR3 coding DNA: TGTGCCAGCAGCTCATTTCTCAGGGCACGGGGCTACACCTTC. Residues: CASSSFLRARGYTF.

The rearrangement links TRBV5-1 to TRBJ1-6; 8 bases are shared with TRBD1. Trimming cost V 9 bases and J 10 bases; bases outside gene matches: 24. CDR1 and CDR2 (germline): SGHRS, YFSETQ. The CDR3 has 18 residues. The CDR3 loop reads CATIPLGKSGRGHSPLHF. As DNA, the CDR3 is TGCGCCACCATACCCCTAGGGAAATCGGGCAGGGGGCACTCACCCCTCCACTTT.